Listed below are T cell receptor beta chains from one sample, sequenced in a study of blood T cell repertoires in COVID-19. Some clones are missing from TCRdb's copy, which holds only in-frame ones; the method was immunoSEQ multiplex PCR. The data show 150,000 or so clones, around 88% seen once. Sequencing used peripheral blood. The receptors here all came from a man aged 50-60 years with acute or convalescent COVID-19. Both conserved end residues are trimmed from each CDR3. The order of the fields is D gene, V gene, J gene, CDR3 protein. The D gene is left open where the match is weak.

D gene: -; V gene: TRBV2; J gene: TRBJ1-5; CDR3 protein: ASRRGEVEPQH
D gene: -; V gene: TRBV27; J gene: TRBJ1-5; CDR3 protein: ASSLGGSNQPQH
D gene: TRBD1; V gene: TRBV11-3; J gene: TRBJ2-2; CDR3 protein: ASSPGQGLGELF
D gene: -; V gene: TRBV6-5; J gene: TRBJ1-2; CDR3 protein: ASRPSDRRGYT
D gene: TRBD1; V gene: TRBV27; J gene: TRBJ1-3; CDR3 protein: ASSLYGQVSGNTIY
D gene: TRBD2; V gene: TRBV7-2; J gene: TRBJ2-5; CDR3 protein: ASSIGTSGRGGWETQY
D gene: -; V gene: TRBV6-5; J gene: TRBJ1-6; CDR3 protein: ASSYNGGHNSPLH
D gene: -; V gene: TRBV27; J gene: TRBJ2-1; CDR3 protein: ASSPRRLRVYNEQF
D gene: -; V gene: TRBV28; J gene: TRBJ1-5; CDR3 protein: ATRRGNQPQH
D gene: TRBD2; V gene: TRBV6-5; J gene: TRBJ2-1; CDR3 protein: ASSYGGVVYNEQF
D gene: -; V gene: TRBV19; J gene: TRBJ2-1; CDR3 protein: ASSINLVTDEQF
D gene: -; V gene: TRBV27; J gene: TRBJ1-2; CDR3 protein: ASSLILGLGGPHYGYT
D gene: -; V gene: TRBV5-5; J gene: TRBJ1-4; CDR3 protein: ASSLGVGQGIQKLF